The rows below give T cell receptor beta chains drawn from one sample of a study of Ad26.COV2.S vaccination and SARS-CoV-2 variants. Profiled with immunoSEQ multiplex PCR; TCRdb holds only in-frame clones, not every one. The sample shows a few hundred thousand clones, 88% of them seen only once. Specimen: peripheral blood, collected in a trial of Ad26.COV2.S vaccine versus placebo. The receptors here all came from a person aged 18 to 65 who received the Ad26.COV2.S COVID-19 vaccine or a placebo. CDR3s include the opening cysteine and the closing phenylalanine or tryptophan. A D gene is named only where the DNA matches it firmly. Only part of the rows carry a size: once, few, many, or a class if the clone is expanded.

J gene,V gene,clone size,D gene,CDR3 DNA,CDR3 protein
TRBJ2-7,TRBV19,once,-,TGTGCCAGTAAGGGACAAGGGGTCTACGAGCAGTACTTC,CASKGQGVYEQYF
TRBJ2-5,TRBV7-2,-,-,TGTGCCAGCAGCTTAGTCACAACACTAGAATTAAAGACCCAGTACTTC,CASSLVTTLELKTQYF
TRBJ2-2,TRBV7-3,few,-,TGTGCCAGCAGCTACCAGGCTGGGGAGCTGTTTTTT,CASSYQAGELFF
TRBJ2-5,TRBV18,-,TRBD2,TGTGCCAGCTCACCACAGGCTAGCGGGGAAGAGACCCAGTACTTC,CASSPQASGEETQYF
TRBJ2-7,TRBV6-2/TRBV6-3,-,-,TGTGCCAGCAGTTACGGCGGGGTGACCGGGACCCATATCAACGAGCAGTACTTC,CASSYGGVTGTHINEQYF
TRBJ1-5,TRBV7-2,few,-,TGTGCCAGCAGCCTTAGCGGGGGGCCAGGCGGGCAGCCCCAGCATTTT,CASSLSGGPGGQPQHF
TRBJ1-1,TRBV5-4,-,-,TGTGCCAGCCAGATAGCGGGGGCTCAGAACACTGAAGCTTTCTTT,CASQIAGAQNTEAFF
TRBJ1-2,TRBV4-1,-,-,TGCGCCAGCAGCCAAGTTCGAGAACGAGGCTACACCTTC,CASSQVRERGYTF
TRBJ1-6,TRBV9,-,-,TGTGCCAGCAGCCACCCGGAGGGGTCGAGTAATTCACCCCTCCACTTT,CASSHPEGSSNSPLHF
TRBJ1-4,TRBV20-1,-,-,TGCATAGGGCGGGGTAATGAAAAACTGTTTTTT,CIGRGNEKLFF
TRBJ1-2,TRBV19,-,TRBD1,TGTGCCAGTAGTAGGACAGGGGGAAACTATGGCTACACCTTC,CASSRTGGNYGYTF
TRBJ1-5,TRBV7-6,-,-,TGTGCCAGCAGTCCCGAGTTGGGTAAGGGTCAGCCCCAGCATTTT,CASSPELGKGQPQHF
TRBJ2-2,TRBV6-1,-,TRBD1,TGTGCCAGCAGTGAAGGGACAGGGGGTTTCATTTCGAACACCGGGGAGCTGTTTTTT,CASSEGTGGFISNTGELFF
TRBJ2-5,TRBV7-2,few,-,TGTGCCAGCAGCTTAGCCTCGACTAGTCCAGGAGAGACCCAGTACTTC,CASSLASTSPGETQYF
TRBJ2-3,TRBV2,-,TRBD1,TGTGCCAGCAGTGTGGATCAGGGGGCAAGCACAGATACGCAGTATTTT,CASSVDQGASTDTQYF
TRBJ1-5,TRBV6-5,-,TRBD1,TGTGCCAGCAGTACATACAGGGGCCGCAATCAGCCCCAGCATTTT,CASSTYRGRNQPQHF
TRBJ2-1,TRBV30,-,TRBD1,TGTGCCTTAGGACAGGGTGGGTGGAATGAGCAGTTCTTC,CALGQGGWNEQFF
TRBJ1-1,TRBV19,few,TRBD1,TGTGCCAGTAGTTCGACAGGGGGGGTCACTGAAGCTTTCTTT,CASSSTGGVTEAFF
TRBJ2-7,TRBV10-3,once,-,TGTGCCATCGGACAGCCTGAGACTGGCGAGCAGTACTTC,CAIGQPETGEQYF
TRBJ2-7,TRBV2,few,TRBD1,TGTGCCAGCAGGGCCGACAGGGGCAGCTCCTACGAGCAGTACTTC,CASRADRGSSYEQYF
TRBJ1-1,TRBV6-5,-,-,TGTGCCAGCAGTCCTAACTACAGGTCAGCTTTCTTT,CASSPNYRSAFF
TRBJ2-7,TRBV18,-,TRBD2,TGTGCCAGCTCAACCCGGGAGGGGGCCTACGAGCAGTACTTC,CASSTREGAYEQYF
TRBJ1-5,TRBV19,-,-,TGTGCCAGTAGTAACTTGGGGGGAGGGAATCAGCCCCAGCATTTT,CASSNLGGGNQPQHF
TRBJ2-5,TRBV5-1,-,TRBD1,TGCGCCAGCAGCCCGACAGGGGGTAGTGCGGGAGAGACCCAGTACTTC,CASSPTGGSAGETQYF
TRBJ2-7,TRBV14,-,TRBD2,TGTGCCAGCAGTCGTGGGACTAGCGTCTCCTACGAGCAGTACTTC,CASSRGTSVSYEQYF
TRBJ2-7,TRBV27,-,TRBD1,TGTGCCAGCAGTCCCGGGACAGGAAGGGCCTACGAGCAGTACTTC,CASSPGTGRAYEQYF
TRBJ2-2,TRBV11-2,few,-,TGTGCCAGCAGCTTAGATAGGGTAGGGGAGCTGTTTTTT,CASSLDRVGELFF
TRBJ2-1,TRBV5-1,-,-,TGCGCCAGCAGCTTGGGGGAAAGCTACAATGAGCAGTTCTTC,CASSLGESYNEQFF
TRBJ1-3,TRBV19,-,-,TGTGCCAGTACGGGAGACCCTGGAAACACCATATATTTT,CASTGDPGNTIYF
TRBJ1-5,TRBV29-1,once,-,TGCAGCGGGGCCACGCGACAGCCCCAGCATTTT,CSGATRQPQHF
TRBJ2-2,TRBV19,-,-,TGTGCCAGTAGCTACCTAACGAACACCGGGGAGCTGTTTTTT,CASSYLTNTGELFF
TRBJ1-1,TRBV29-1,-,-,TGCAGCGTTGAAACGGCTGACACTGAAGCTTTCTTT,CSVETADTEAFF
TRBJ1-3,TRBV2,-,-,TGTGCCAGCAGTGAACTGGTTTCTGGAAACACCATATATTTT,CASSELVSGNTIYF
TRBJ1-2,TRBV6-6,-,-,TGTGCCAGCAGTTACTCAATACCTCAATCCTATGGCTACACCTTC,CASSYSIPQSYGYTF
TRBJ1-5,TRBV6-5,-,-,TGTGCCAGCAGCGTCCGCAGGAATCAGCCCCAGCATTTT,CASSVRRNQPQHF
TRBJ2-1,TRBV28,-,TRBD1,TGTGCCAGCAGGGGGACAGGGGACAATGAGCAGTTCTTC,CASRGTGDNEQFF
TRBJ2-2,TRBV4-1,once,-,TGCGCCAGCAGCCAAGCGGACAGTTTGTACACCGGGGAGCTGTTTTTT,CASSQADSLYTGELFF
TRBJ2-2,TRBV7-6,-,-,TGTGCCAGCAGCACATCAGGGGCCGGGGAGCTGTTTTTT,CASSTSGAGELFF
TRBJ1-1,TRBV12-1,-,-,TGTGCCAGCAGCCTAGGGACAGGGGAAGACACTGAAGCTTTCTTT,CASSLGTGEDTEAFF
TRBJ2-5,TRBV7-2,-,TRBD2,TGTGCCAGCAGCTTCGGGAGGGAGACCCAGTACTTC,CASSFGRETQYF
TRBJ2-7,TRBV5-1,-,-,TGCGCCAGCAGACATGGGATCTACGAGCAGTACTTC,CASRHGIYEQYF
TRBJ2-1,TRBV5-1,-,TRBD2,TGCGCCAGCAGCTTACCTAGCGGGGTAAATGAGCAGTTCTTC,CASSLPSGVNEQFF
TRBJ2-7,TRBV6-5,-,TRBD2,TGTGCCACCGAAACTCTAGCGGGATCGCTCTACGAGCAGTACTTC,CATETLAGSLYEQYF
TRBJ1-1,TRBV27,-,-,TGTGCCAGCAGTTTATGGCTGGACACTGAAGCTTTCTTT,CASSLWLDTEAFF
TRBJ1-1,TRBV19,-,-,TGTGCCAGTAGTTTGGGGCCCATGGGAAAGAACACTGAAGCTTTCTTT,CASSLGPMGKNTEAFF
TRBJ2-7,TRBV2,-,TRBD2,TGTGCCAGCAGTATCCTAGCGGGGAGTTCCTACGAGCAGTACTTC,CASSILAGSSYEQYF
TRBJ2-3,TRBV4-3,-,TRBD2,TGCGCCAGCAGCCAAGAGCGTGGGGGGGGAGATACGCAGTATTTT,CASSQERGGGDTQYF
TRBJ2-7,TRBV5-4,-,-,TGTGCCAGCAGCGGGACCCCTCCGCGCCACGAGCAGTACTTC,CASSGTPPRHEQYF
TRBJ1-6,TRBV6-5,-,-,TGTGCCAGCAGTCCCGGACAGTCCTATAATTCACCCCTCCACTTT,CASSPGQSYNSPLHF
TRBJ1-4,TRBV23-1,-,-,TGCGCCAGCAGTAATCCGGGACATGGTAGTGAAAAACTGTTTTTT,CASSNPGHGSEKLFF
TRBJ2-1,TRBV6-2/TRBV6-3,-,-,TGTGCCAGCAGTCCCCGTCCAATCGAGCAGTTCTTC,CASSPRPIEQFF
TRBJ1-5,TRBV6-2/TRBV6-3,-,TRBD1,TGTGCCAGCAGTTGGCCCCCGGGACAGGGCAATCAGCCCCAGCATTTT,CASSWPPGQGNQPQHF
TRBJ2-1,TRBV9,-,TRBD1,TGTGCCAGCAGCCCTAACGGACAGGGAATCTACAATGAGCAGTTCTTC,CASSPNGQGIYNEQFF
TRBJ1-6,TRBV5-6,-,-,TGTGCCAGCAGCTTGGCCCCAGGAGGTTCACCCCTCCACTTT,CASSLAPGGSPLHF